Each of the 9 T cell receptor beta chains below was sequenced from the same sample in a study of cytotoxic CD8 clonotypes in ibrutinib-treated CLL. Assay used: immunoSEQ multiplex PCR; TCRdb lists only in-frame clones, some missing. The profile shows around 70,000 clones, about 64% of them singletons. The input for sequencing was PBMCs, taken after 12 months of ibrutinib treatment. Source of these receptors: a human donor with chronic lymphocytic leukemia.

This chain links TRBV7-9 with TRBJ2-5, with TRBD2 matching over 8 bases. The last part of the DNA fits TRBJ2-7 better; the J call may be wrong. The CDR3 runs to 16 residues. Germline loops: CDR1 SEHNR, CDR2 FQNEAQ (reference sequence). CDR3 nucleotides: TGTGCCAGCAGCCACGTGGCGGGGGGCCTCTCCTACGAGCAGTACTTC. Translation gives CASSHVAGGLSYEQYF.

This clone was observed a single time. The chain joins TRBV29-1 to TRBJ2-5, with D possibly matching TRBD2 (6 bases). The V gene's germline CDR1 is SQVTM and CDR2 ANQGSEA. The ends were cut back, 0 bases at V and 5 bases at J, with 13 bases in the middle. The CDR3 is made up of 14 amino acids. Here the CDR3 reads CSVEDRGSGETQYF. The CDR3 nucleotides read TGCAGCGTTGAAGATCGGGGGTCTGGGGAGACCCAGTACTTC.

This rearrangement joins TRBV5-1 to TRBJ2-3, with 7 positions matching TRBD2. The V gene's germline CDR1 is SGHRS and CDR2 YFSETQ. CDR3 length: 16 amino acids. The ends lost 3 bases at V and 0 bases at J; junction bases unmatched: 7. CDR3 sequence: CASSSEAGSSTDTQYF. The DNA of the CDR3 is TGCGCCAGCAGCTCTGAAGCGGGGTCCAGCACAGATACGCAGTATTTT.

The V gene is TRBV27, the J gene TRBJ2-7, with D maybe TRBD2 (7 bases). This CDR3 is 15 amino acids long. V lost 3 bases, J lost 7 bases, and 19 bases lay in between. Germline-derived CDR1 and CDR2 are MNHEY and SMNVEV (reference sequence). CDR3 DNA sequence: TGTGCCAGCAGTTTGAAACCTAGGGGGGGAGGTGAGCAGTACTTC. It specifies CASSLKPRGGGEQYF.

This chain uses TRBV21-1 with TRBJ1-2; the DNA was not compared with TRBD1, the D call given in the table. TRBV21-1 is a documented pseudogene. The length of the CDR3 is 17 residues. CDR3 coding DNA: TGTGCCAGCAGCCCCGGATCGGACAGGGTTATTCGTCTTGGCTACACCTTC. Amino acids: CASSPGSDRVIRLGYTF.

V gene TRBV4-3 combines with J gene TRBJ2-7, with D possibly being TRBD1 or TRBD2 (5 bases each). Germline assignment: CDR1 LGHNA and CDR2 YSLEER. The CDR3 length is 15 residues. Trimming pared 2 bases from V and 6 bases from J, leaving 17 bases between. The CDR3: CASSQSGTRMGEQYF. The CDR3 DNA follows: TGCGCCAGCAGCCAATCCGGGACGAGGATGGGCGAGCAGTACTTC.

The chain is built from TRBV6-5 and TRBJ1-5; no definite D call. V was trimmed by 4 bases and J by 3 bases, leaving 10 bases between them. The CDR3 contains 14 residues. CDR1 and CDR2 from the germline V gene are MNHEY and SVGAGI. Here the CDR3 DNA reads TGTGCCAGCAGTTCGCCAGGTCCCAATCAGCCCCAGCATTTT. Encoded protein: CASSSPGPNQPQHF.

J is TRBJ1-1 and V is TRBV5-4, with 7 bases matching TRBD1. V trimming: 2 bases; J trimming: 1 base; junction bases outside the gene matches: 5. CDR1 is SGHNT, CDR2 YYREEE, per germline (reference sequence). There are 15 residues in the CDR3. The CDR3 nucleotides read TGTGCCAGCAGCTTCCCGACAGGGTGGAACACTGAAGCTTTCTTT. Protein product: CASSFPTGWNTEAFF.

The chain recombines TRBV6-5 with TRBJ2-1; 8 bases fit TRBD1. Germline-derived CDR1 and CDR2 are MNHEY and SVGAGI. V gave up 4 bases and J gave up 8 bases; unmatched junction bases: 10. The CDR3 spans 15 residues. CDR3 DNA: TGTGCCAGCAGTTTGCTTCCGGGACAGGAACATGAGCAGTTCTTC. Translation gives CASSLLPGQEHEQFF.